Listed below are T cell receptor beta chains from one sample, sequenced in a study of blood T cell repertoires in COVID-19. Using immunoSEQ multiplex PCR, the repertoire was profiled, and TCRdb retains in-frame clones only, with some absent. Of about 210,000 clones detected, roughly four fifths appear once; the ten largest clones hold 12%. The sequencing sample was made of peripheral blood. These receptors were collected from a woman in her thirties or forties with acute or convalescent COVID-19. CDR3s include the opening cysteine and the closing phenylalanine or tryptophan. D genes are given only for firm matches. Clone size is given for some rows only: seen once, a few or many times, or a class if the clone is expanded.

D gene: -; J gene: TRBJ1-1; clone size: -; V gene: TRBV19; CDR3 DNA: TGTGCCAGTAGTATAGACAGGAACACTGAAGCTTTCTTT; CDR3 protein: CASSIDRNTEAFF
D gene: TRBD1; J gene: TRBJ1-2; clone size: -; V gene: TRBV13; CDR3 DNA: TGTGCCAGCAGCTCCCCGGGACAGGGCTATGGCTACACCTTC; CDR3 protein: CASSSPGQGYGYTF
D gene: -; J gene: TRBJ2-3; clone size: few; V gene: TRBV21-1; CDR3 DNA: TGTGCCAGCGACTTGTTCACAGATACGCAGTATTTT; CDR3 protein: CASDLFTDTQYF
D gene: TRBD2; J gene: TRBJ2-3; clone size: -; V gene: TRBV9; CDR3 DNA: TGTGCCAGCAGCCCGTTTCCGGGACTACCCCCTGGTGCAGATACGCAGTATTTT; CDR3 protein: CASSPFPGLPPGADTQYF
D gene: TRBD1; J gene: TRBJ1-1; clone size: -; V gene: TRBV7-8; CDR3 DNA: TGTGCCAGCAGCATAGGGACAGGGTCACCTGAAGCTTTCTTT; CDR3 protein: CASSIGTGSPEAFF
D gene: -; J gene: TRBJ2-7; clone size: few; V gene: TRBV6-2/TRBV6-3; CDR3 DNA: TGTGCCAGCAGTTACTCGATATTTGGGCGGGACCAAACCTACGAGCAGTACTTC; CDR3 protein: CASSYSIFGRDQTYEQYF
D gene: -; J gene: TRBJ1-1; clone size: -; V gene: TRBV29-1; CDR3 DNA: TGCAGCGTTGTGCAGGGGTACACTGAAGCTTTCTTT; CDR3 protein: CSVVQGYTEAFF
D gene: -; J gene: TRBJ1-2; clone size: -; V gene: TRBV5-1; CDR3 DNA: TGCGCCAGCAGTCCTGACAGATCCTTCTATGGCTACACCTTC; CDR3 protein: CASSPDRSFYGYTF
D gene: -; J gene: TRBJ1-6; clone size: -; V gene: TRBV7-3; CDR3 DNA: TGTGCCAGCAGGACCGACAGCTCTAATTCACCCCTCCACTTT; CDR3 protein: CASRTDSSNSPLHF
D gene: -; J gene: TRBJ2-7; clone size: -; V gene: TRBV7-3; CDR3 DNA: TGTGCCAGCAGCCCCATAGGGGGGGCTGGCGAGCAGTACTTC; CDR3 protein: CASSPIGGAGEQYF
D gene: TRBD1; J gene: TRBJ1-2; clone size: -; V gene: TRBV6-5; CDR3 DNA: TGTGCCAGCAGTTACTCTAGGACAGGGGGCGGCTATGGCTACACCTTC; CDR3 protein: CASSYSRTGGGYGYTF
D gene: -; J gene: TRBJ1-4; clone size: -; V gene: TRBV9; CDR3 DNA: TGTGCCAGCAACGTCCCGGGTCCCGGAGGCGAAAAACTGTTTTTT; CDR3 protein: CASNVPGPGGEKLFF
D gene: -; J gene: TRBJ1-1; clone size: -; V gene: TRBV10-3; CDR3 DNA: TGTGCCATCCTGAGACAGCTGAACACTGAAGCTTTCTTT; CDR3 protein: CAILRQLNTEAFF
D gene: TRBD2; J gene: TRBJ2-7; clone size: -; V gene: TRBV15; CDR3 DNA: TGTGCCACCAGCCCTAGCGGGAGCTCCTACGAGCAGTACTTC; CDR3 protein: CATSPSGSSYEQYF
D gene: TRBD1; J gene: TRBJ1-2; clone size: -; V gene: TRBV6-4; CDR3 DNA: TGTGCCAGCACTCCCGGGACAGGGGGATATGGCTACACCTTC; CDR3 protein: CASTPGTGGYGYTF
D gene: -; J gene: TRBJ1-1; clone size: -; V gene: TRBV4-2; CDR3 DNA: TGTGCCAGCAGCCAAGGCGGTTATAACACTGAAGCTTTCTTT; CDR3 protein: CASSQGGYNTEAFF
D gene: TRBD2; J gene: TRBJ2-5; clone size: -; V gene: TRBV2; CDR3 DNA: TGTGCCAGCACCCCTGGGGGGGCCCAGTACTTC; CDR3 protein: CASTPGGAQYF
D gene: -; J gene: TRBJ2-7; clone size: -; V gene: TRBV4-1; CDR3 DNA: TGCGCCAGCAGCCGGAGCCTTGGGTCCTACGAGCAGTACTTC; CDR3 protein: CASSRSLGSYEQYF
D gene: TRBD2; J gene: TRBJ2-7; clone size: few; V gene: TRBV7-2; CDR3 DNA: TGTGCCAGCAGCTTAGGGCCGTTTTCGGGAGGCGCCTACGAGCAGTACTTC; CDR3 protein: CASSLGPFSGGAYEQYF
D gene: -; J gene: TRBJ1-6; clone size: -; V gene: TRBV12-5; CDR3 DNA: TGTGCTAGTGGTTTGGCAGAGGGTCCCCTCCACTTT; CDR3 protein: CASGLAEGPLHF
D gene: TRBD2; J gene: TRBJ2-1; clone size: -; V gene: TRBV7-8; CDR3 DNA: TGTGCCAGCAGCTTAGCATACAGAAGGACTAGCGGGGGCGATGAGCAGTTCTTC; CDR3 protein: CASSLAYRRTSGGDEQFF
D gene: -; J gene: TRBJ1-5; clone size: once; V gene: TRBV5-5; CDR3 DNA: TGTGCCAGCAGCTTGGTGAGCTCTCTTAATCAGCCCCAGCATTTT; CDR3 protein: CASSLVSSLNQPQHF
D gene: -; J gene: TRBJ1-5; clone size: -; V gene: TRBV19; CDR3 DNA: TGTGCCAGTAGTATATTTGAGGGAATGGCAGCCCAGCATTTT; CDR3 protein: CASSIFEGMAAQHF
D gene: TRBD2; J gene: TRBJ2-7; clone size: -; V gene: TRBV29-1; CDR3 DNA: TGCAGCGCTATTAATAGCGGGAGTAACTACGAGCAGTACTTC; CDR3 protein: CSAINSGSNYEQYF
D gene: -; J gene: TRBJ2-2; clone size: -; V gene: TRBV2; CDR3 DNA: TGTGCCAGCAGTAGGGAGGACGGGGAGCTGTTTTTT; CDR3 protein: CASSREDGELFF
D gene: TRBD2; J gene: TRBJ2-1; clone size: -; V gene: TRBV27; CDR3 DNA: TGTGCCAGCAGTTTACTCGGACTAGCGGGGACCAGCAATGAGCAGTTCTTC; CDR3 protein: CASSLLGLAGTSNEQFF
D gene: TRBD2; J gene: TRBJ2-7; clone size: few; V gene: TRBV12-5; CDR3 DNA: TGTGCTAGTGGTTTGGTACGGGGGGGTCTAGCGGGAGGGCCGTTGGCAACCTACGAGCAGTACTTC; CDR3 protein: CASGLVRGGLAGGPLATYEQYF
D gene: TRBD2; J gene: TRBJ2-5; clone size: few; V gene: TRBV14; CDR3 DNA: TGTGCCAGCAGCCAAGTGAGAGGACTAGCGGGGAGACAAGAGACCCAGTACTTC; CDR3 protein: CASSQVRGLAGRQETQYF
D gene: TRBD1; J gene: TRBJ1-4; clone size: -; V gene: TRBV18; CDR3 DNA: TGTGCCAGCTCCCCAACGACGCCCGGACAGGGGGCCGATGAAAAACTGTTTTTT; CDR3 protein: CASSPTTPGQGADEKLFF
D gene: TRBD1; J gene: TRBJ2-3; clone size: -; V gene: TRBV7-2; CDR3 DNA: TGTGCCAGCAGCGTTACGGAACCCGGGACAGGGAGAACAGATACGCAGTATTTT; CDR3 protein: CASSVTEPGTGRTDTQYF
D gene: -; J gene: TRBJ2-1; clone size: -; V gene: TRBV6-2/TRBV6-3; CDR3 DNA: TGTGCCAGCAGTTACGGCCCTACTAGCCGGTCCTACAATGAGCAGTTCTTC; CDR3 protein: CASSYGPTSRSYNEQFF
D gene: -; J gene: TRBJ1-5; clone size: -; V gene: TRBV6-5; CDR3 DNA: TGTGCCAGCAGGTCAGTGGACTGGGGTAATCAGCCCCAGCATTTT; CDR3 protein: CASRSVDWGNQPQHF